Each of the 5 T cell receptor beta chains below was sequenced from the same sample in a study of blood T cell repertoires in COVID-19. Sequencing was performed with immunoSEQ multiplex PCR; in TCRdb, only in-frame clones are kept and a portion is missing. The sample has 140,000 to 150,000 clones; around 86% are singletons. Sequenced: peripheral blood. All receptors come from a man at least 80 years old with acute or convalescent COVID-19.

This clone was seen just once. CDR3 in DNA: TGTGCCAGCAGCTTAGGACTAGCGGGGGGTCAAGAGACCCAGTACTTC. It codes for CASSLGLAGGQETQYF. V usage is TRBV7-6 and J usage is TRBJ2-5; the match to TRBD2 covers 13 bases. The ends lost 1 base at V and 2 bases at J; junction bases unmatched: 1. The germline V gene has CDR1 SGHVS and CDR2 FNYEAQ. The CDR3 is 16 residues long.

CDR3 DNA: TGCGCCAGCAGCTTGCGCCCAGGGGATACGCAGTATTTT. Its translation: CASSLRPGDTQYF. This sequence joins TRBV5-1 and TRBJ2-3; maybe TRBD1 (5 bases). Germline loops: CDR1 SGHRS, CDR2 YFSETQ. This CDR3 region has 13 residues. The V and J ends lost 1 base and 6 bases respectively, with 9 bases between them.

The chain joins TRBV9 to TRBJ2-3, with TRBD2 matching over 11 bases. CDR3 length equals 17 residues. Germline V gene lookup returns CDR1 SGDLS and CDR2 YYNGEE. The junction had 5 bases not matched to a gene; V was cut back by 0 bases and J by 2 bases. The CDR3 here is CASSVEPSGGPTDTQYF. The CDR3, as DNA: TGTGCCAGCAGCGTAGAGCCTAGCGGGGGGCCCACAGATACGCAGTATTTT.

This CDR3 is CASSALEVYSGNTIYF. The CDR3 DNA reads as TGTGCCAGCAGTGCACTCGAGGTCTACTCTGGAAACACCATATATTTT. The rearrangement links TRBV28 to TRBJ1-3, with D uncertain. V lost 5 bases and J lost 0, with 14 bases in between. The CDR3 runs to 16 residues. Per the germline V gene, CDR1 is MDHEN and CDR2 is SYDVKM.

V gene TRBV28 combines with J gene TRBJ2-2, with TRBD2 identical over 15 bases. The CDR3 contains 19 residues. With 5 bases clipped from V and 0 bases from J, the junction kept 7 bases outside the gene matches. CDR1 is MDHEN and CDR2 is SYDVKM in the germline V gene. The CDR3 here is CASSNPGLAGGPNTGELFF. The CDR3 nucleotides are TGTGCCAGCAGTAATCCGGGACTAGCGGGGGGACCGAACACCGGGGAGCTGTTTTTT.